This T cell receptor beta chain came from a study of blood T cell repertoires in COVID-19. Germline V gene sequence: CDR1 SGHAT, CDR2 FQNNGV. The length of the CDR3 is 15 residues. V was shortened by 1 base and J by 3 bases, with 9 bases between the two germline ends. Sequenced by immunoSEQ multiplex PCR; TCRdb stores in-frame clones only, minus some. The sample yields approximately 200,000 clones, 89% seen once. The rearrangement uses TRBV11-2 and TRBJ1-4; a possible D gene is TRBD1 (5 bases). Sample: PBMCs or T cells enriched from blood (not recorded which). The clonotype comes from a middle-aged woman with acute COVID-19. In DNA form, the CDR3 reads TGTGCCAGCAGCTTAGGGGGCCTCCCTAATGAAAAACTGTTTTTT. Its protein product is CASSLGGLPNEKLFF.